This T cell receptor beta chain originates from a study of T cells in Graves' hyperthyroidism and ophthalmopathy. TCR beta CDR3 regions were amplified from RNA transcripts. When the TCR CDR3 underwent first-round RT-PCR, the HTBI primer set was used. TCRdb analysed the multiplex PCR reads with MiXCR anew, one entry per CDR3 protein. The repertoire has around 350,000 distinct CDR3 sequences, roughly 15% of them found once; the top ten carry about 20%. The source is a woman aged 25 to 39 with Graves' ophthalmopathy. Specimen: blood.

The CDR3 DNA follows: TGTGCCAGCAGTGACGGCGGGATACATGAAAAACTGTTTTTT. Protein product: CASSDGGIHEKLFF. The genes are TRBV12-3 or TRBV12-4 and TRBJ1-4; D uncertain. V lost 5 bases and J 6 bases, leaving 13 bases between the germline ends. The CDR3 extends over 14 amino acids.